This entry lists 10 T cell receptor beta chains sequenced from one sample in a study of regulatory T cells in long-lasting Graves disease. Libraries of TCR beta came from iRepertoire HTBI primers plus Arm-PCR of CDR3 regions. TCRdb recomputed calls from the multiplex PCR reads with MiXCR, one row per CDR3 protein. The table shows about 620,000 distinct CDR3 sequences, with less than 20% occurring only once. Time point here: newly diagnosed GD, antithyroid drugs for less than 3 months. Scientists built the TCR library using RNA that was extracted from PBMCs. The same specimen was also included in a second study, on T cells in Graves' hyperthyroidism and ophthalmopathy.

Sequencing used peripheral blood mononuclear cells (PBMCs), obtained at new diagnosis, from a patient treated with antithyroid drugs. These receptors were taken from a woman aged 30 to 39 with Graves disease.

This clonotype was seen at least ten times. The V gene is TRBV6-1, the J gene TRBJ1-3; 7 bases map to TRBD1. Per germline, CDR1 MNHNS and CDR2 SASEGT. The CDR3 contains 15 residues. V lost 4 bases to trimming and J lost 4 bases; unmatched junction nucleotides: 7. CDR3 loop: CASSGRDSRGNTIYF. Here the CDR3 DNA reads TGTGCCAGCAGTGGAAGGGACAGTCGCGGAAACACCATATATTTT.

This clonotype was observed a few times. The chain carries TRBV27 and TRBJ2-5; the match to TRBD1 covers 8 bases. The V and J ends lost 6 bases and 2 bases, in that order; junction bases with no gene match: 8. Germline values: CDR1 MNHEY, CDR2 SMNVEV (reference sequence). This CDR3 region has 15 residues. The CDR3 loop is CASRDRVSAQETQYF. The CDR3 DNA reads TGTGCCAGCAGGGACAGGGTATCTGCTCAAGAGACCCAGTACTTC.

This clonotype came up many times. The chain links TRBV7-9 to TRBJ2-5; D not certain. Germline CDR1 reads SEHNR; CDR2 reads FQNEAQ (reference sequence). The CDR3 contains 11 residues. Between the trimmed V and J ends, which lost 7 bases and 5 bases, there was a span of 8 bases. Here the CDR3 DNA reads TGTGCCAGCACCCCCCGGGAGACCCAGTACTTC. Translating it yields CASTPRETQYF.

This clonotype was picked up many times. This chain connects TRBV28 to TRBJ1-2, with 7 bases identical to TRBD1. Trimming cost V 8 bases and J 8 bases; bases outside gene matches: 11. The CDR3 runs to 13 residues. Germline assignment: CDR1 MDHEN and CDR2 SYDVKM. The CDR3 DNA is TGTGCCAGCGGGACAGAAATCAGCATCGGCTACACCTTC. This gives the protein CASGTEISIGYTF.

In the case of this clonotype: A single base separates this from a much larger clone, so it may be a read error. V is TRBV6-1 and J is TRBJ2-4, with D unclear. The J call is uncertain, as TRBJ2-5 better fits the DNA end. The CDR3 is 15 residues long. CDR1 is MNHNS and CDR2 is SASEGT in the germline V gene. The CDR3 region has the DNA TGTGCCGGCAGTGAAAACGGTCAGCTCCTCGGGACCCAGTACTTC. Translating gives CAGSENGQLLGTQYF.

This clonotype has ten or more counts. The chain carries TRBV7-2 and TRBJ2-1; possible D gene TRBD2, 5 bases. Trimming pared 4 bases from V and 2 bases from J, leaving 12 bases between. The CDR3 spans 15 residues. CDR1 is SGHTA, CDR2 FQGNSA, per germline. CDR3 sequence reads: CASSSGSGAYNEQFF. For the CDR3, the DNA is TGTGCCAGCAGCTCGGGAAGCGGAGCCTACAATGAGCAGTTCTTC.

The chain recombines TRBV18 with TRBJ1-1; D might be TRBD1 (5 bases). The CDR3 spans 12 residues. V shed 6 bases and J shed 6 bases, with 11 bases lying between them. The germline gives CDR1 KGHSH, CDR2 LQKENI. The CDR3: CASSQGLAEAFF. The CDR3 coding sequence is TGTGCCAGCTCCCAGGGTCTTGCTGAAGCTTTCTTT.

In its sample, this clonotype was seen a few times. The V call is TRBV2, the J call TRBJ2-5; D is uncertain. Trimming cost V 6 bases and J 7 bases, with 12 bases left between them. The germline V gene has CDR1 SNHLY and CDR2 FYNNEI. CDR3 length: 12 amino acids. The CDR3 region is CASRFGGTTQYF. CDR3 sequence (DNA): TGTGCCAGCAGGTTTGGTGGAACGACCCAGTACTTC.

The chain uses TRBV7-9 and TRBJ2-1; D is unclear. V lost 5 bases and J lost 6, with 17 bases in between. There are 15 residues in the CDR3. CDR1 and CDR2 (germline): SEHNR, FQNEAQ (reference sequence). This chain's CDR3 is CASSKAVSQGNEQFF. The DNA for the CDR3 is TGTGCCAGCAGCAAAGCCGTTTCCCAAGGCAATGAGCAGTTCTTC.

Comments on this clonotype: Possible read error: a much larger clone is one base away. The chain recombines TRBV20-1 with TRBJ2-2, with D hard to call. The CDR3 contains 12 residues. V was pared by 1 base and J by 10 bases, with 10 bases between. In germline, CDR1 is DFQATT, CDR2 SNEGSKA (reference sequence). Here the CDR3 reads CSARVPREELFF. DNA for the CDR3: TGCAGTGCTAGAGTCCCGCGCGAGGAGCTGTTTTTT.